This T cell receptor (beta chain) was identified during a study of shared T cell receptors in the human thymus. The V gene's germline CDR1 is WNHNN and CDR2 SYGVQD (reference sequence). Trimming shortened V by 0 bases and J by 11 bases, and 11 bases separated the two germline ends. The CDR3 is 13 residues long. Sequencing was performed with immunoSEQ multiplex PCR; in TCRdb, only in-frame clones are kept and a portion is missing. Among roughly 660,000 clones listed, approximately 90% were seen once. These sequences were also reported in another study, on human thymus T cells. That paper notes: The source of the thymus tissue was resections taken during corrective heart surgery. The authors found apparently biased V and J gene usage in thymic and blood repertoires.

This chain connects TRBV10-1 to TRBJ2-4; D is possibly TRBD2 (6 bases). The receptor's source is a boy in the first two years of life with a congenital heart defect. The sample comprised thymocytes. CDR3 sequence: CASSESPASVQYF. The CDR3 DNA sequence: TGCGCCAGCAGTGAGTCTCCGGCTAGCGTTCAGTACTTC.